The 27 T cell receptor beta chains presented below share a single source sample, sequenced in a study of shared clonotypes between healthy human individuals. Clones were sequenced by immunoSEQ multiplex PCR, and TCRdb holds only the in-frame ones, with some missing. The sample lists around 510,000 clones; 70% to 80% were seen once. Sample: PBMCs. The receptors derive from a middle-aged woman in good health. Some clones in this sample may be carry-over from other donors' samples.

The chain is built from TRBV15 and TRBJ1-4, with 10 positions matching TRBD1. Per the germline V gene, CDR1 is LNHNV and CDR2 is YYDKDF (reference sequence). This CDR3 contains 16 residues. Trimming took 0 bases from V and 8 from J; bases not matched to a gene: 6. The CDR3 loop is CATSRESGQGTEKLFF. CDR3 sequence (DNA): TGTGCCACCAGCAGAGAGTCGGGACAGGGGACCGAAAAACTGTTTTTT.

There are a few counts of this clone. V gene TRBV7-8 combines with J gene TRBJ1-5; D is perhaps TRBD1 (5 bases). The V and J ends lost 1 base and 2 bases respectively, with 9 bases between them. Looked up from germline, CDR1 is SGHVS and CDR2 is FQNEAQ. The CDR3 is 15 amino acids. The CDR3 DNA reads TGTGCCAGCAGCTTAGGTCGGGGGGGCAATCAGCCCCAGCATTTT. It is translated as CASSLGRGGNQPQHF.

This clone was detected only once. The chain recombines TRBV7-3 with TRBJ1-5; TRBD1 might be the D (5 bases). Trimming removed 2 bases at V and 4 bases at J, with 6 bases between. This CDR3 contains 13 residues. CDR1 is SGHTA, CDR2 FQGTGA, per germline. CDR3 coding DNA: TGTGCCAGCAGCTTACAGGGAAATCAGCCCCAGCATTTT. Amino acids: CASSLQGNQPQHF.

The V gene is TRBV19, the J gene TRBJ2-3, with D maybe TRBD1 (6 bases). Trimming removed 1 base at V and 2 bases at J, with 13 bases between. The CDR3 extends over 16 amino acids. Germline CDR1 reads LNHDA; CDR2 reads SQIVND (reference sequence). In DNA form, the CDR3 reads TGTGCCAGTAGTATAGGAATGGGACATTTCACAGATACGCAGTATTTT. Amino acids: CASSIGMGHFTDTQYF. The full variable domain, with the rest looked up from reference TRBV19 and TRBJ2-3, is DGGITQSPKYLFRKEGQNVTLSCEQNLNHDAMYWYRQDPGQGLRLIYYSQIVNDFQKGDIAEGYSVSREKKESFPLTVTSAQKNPTAFYLCASSIGMGHFTDTQYFGPGTRLTVL.

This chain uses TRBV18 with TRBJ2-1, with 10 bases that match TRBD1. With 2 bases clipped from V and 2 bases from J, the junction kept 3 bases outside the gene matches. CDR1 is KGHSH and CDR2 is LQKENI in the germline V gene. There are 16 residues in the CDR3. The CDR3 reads CASSPSGTGAYNEQFF. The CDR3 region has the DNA TGTGCCAGCTCACCATCGGGGACAGGGGCCTACAATGAGCAGTTCTTC.

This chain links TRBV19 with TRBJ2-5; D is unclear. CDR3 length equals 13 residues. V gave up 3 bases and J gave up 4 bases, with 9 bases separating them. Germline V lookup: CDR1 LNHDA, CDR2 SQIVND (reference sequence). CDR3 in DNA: TGTGCCAGTAGTATGGGTCGAGGAGAGACCCAGTACTTC. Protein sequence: CASSMGRGETQYF.

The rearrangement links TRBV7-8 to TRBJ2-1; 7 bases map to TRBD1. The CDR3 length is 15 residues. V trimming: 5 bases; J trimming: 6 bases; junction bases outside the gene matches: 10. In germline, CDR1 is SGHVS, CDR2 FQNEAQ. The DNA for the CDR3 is TGTGCCAGCAGCCCGGGGACAGCCGGCCGCAATGAGCAGTTCTTC. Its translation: CASSPGTAGRNEQFF.

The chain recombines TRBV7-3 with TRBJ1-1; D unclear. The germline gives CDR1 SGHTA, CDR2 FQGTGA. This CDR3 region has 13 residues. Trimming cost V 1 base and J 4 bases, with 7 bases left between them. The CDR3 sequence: CASSLIVGTEAFF. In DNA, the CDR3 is TGTGCCAGCAGCTTAATTGTGGGCACTGAAGCTTTCTTT.

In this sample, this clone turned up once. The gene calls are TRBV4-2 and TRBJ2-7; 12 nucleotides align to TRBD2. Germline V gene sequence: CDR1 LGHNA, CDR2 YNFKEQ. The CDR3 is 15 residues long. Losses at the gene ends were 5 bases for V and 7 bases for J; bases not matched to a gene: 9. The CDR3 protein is CASSYLIGTSGEQYF. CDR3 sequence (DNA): TGTGCCAGCAGCTACCTTATTGGGACTAGCGGGGAGCAGTACTTC.

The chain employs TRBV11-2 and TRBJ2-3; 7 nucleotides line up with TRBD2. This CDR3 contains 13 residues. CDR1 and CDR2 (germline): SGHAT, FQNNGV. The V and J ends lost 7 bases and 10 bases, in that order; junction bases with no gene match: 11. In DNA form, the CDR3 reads TGTGCCAGCACCCGGACTACCGGGAGGTCGCAGTATTTT. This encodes CASTRTTGRSQYF.

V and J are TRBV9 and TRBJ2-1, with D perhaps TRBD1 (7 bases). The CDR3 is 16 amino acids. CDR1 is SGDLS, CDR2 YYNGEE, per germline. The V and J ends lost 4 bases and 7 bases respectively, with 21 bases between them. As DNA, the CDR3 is TGTGCCAGCAGCACTCAGGGGGGACTCACAAGGAATGAGCAGTTCTTC. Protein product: CASSTQGGLTRNEQFF.

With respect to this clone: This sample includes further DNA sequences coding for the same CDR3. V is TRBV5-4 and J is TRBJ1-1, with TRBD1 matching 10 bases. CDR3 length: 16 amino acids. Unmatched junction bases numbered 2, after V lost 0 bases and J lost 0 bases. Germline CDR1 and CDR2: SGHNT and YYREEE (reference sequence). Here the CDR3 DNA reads TGTGCCAGCAGCTTGGGAGGGACAGGGGTGAACACTGAAGCTTTCTTT. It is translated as CASSLGGTGVNTEAFF. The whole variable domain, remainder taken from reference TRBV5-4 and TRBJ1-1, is ETGVTQSPTHLIKTRGQQVTLRCSSQSGHNTVSWYQQALGQGPQFIFQYYREEENGRGNFPPRFSGLQFPNYSSELNVNALELDDSALYLCASSLGGTGVNTEAFFGQGTRLTVV.

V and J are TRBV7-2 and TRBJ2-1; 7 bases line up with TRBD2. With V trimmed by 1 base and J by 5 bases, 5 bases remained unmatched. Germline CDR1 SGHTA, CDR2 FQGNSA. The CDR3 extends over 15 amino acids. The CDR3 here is CASSLVVLADNEQFF. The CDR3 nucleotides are TGTGCCAGCAGCTTAGTGGTCCTAGCGGACAATGAGCAGTTCTTC.

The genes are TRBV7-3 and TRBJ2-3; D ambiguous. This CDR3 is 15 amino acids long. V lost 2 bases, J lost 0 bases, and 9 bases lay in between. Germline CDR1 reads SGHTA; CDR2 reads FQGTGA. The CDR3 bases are TGTGCCAGCAGCTTACATAACCCAAGCACAGATACGCAGTATTTT. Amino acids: CASSLHNPSTDTQYF.

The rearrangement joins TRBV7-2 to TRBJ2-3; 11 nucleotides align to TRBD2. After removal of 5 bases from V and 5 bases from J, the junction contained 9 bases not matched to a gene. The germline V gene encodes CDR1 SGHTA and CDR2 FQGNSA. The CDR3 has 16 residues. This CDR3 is CASSARRLAGQDTQYF. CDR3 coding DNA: TGTGCCAGCAGCGCCAGGAGACTAGCGGGACAAGATACGCAGTATTTT.

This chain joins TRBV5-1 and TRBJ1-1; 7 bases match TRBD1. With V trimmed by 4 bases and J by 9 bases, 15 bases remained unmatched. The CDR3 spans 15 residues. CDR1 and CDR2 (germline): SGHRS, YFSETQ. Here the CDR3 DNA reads TGCGCCAGCAGCCAATCCGGTCTTACAGGGGATAAAGCTTTCTTT. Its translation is CASSQSGLTGDKAFF.

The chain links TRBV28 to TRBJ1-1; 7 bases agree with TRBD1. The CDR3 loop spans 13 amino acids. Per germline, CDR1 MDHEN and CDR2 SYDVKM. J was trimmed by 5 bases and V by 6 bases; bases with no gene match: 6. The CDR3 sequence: CASRSQGGTEAFF. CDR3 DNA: TGTGCCAGCAGATCGCAGGGGGGGACTGAAGCTTTCTTT.

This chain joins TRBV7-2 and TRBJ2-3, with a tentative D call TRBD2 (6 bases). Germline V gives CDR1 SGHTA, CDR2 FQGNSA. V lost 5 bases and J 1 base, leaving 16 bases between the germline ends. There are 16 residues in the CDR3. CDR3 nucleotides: TGTGCCAGCAGCGAAGGGGACTGGGGAGGCACAGATACGCAGTATTTT. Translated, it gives CASSEGDWGGTDTQYF.

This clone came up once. CDR3 protein: CATSGGQVYGYTF. The CDR3, as DNA: TGTGCCACCAGCGGAGGACAGGTCTATGGCTACACCTTC. The chain joins TRBV15 to TRBJ1-2; 7 positions agree with TRBD1. The trim removed 5 bases at V and 4 bases at J, leaving 4 bases unmatched. The CDR3 spans 13 residues. The germline CDR1 and CDR2 sequences are LNHNV and YYDKDF (reference sequence). Filled out from reference TRBV15 and TRBJ1-2, the complete variable domain reads DAMVIQNPRYQVTQFGKPVTLSCSQTLNHNVMYWYQQKSSQAPKLLFHYYDKDFNNEADTPDNFQSRRPNTSFCFLDIRSPGLGDTAMYLCATSGGQVYGYTFGSGTRLTVV.

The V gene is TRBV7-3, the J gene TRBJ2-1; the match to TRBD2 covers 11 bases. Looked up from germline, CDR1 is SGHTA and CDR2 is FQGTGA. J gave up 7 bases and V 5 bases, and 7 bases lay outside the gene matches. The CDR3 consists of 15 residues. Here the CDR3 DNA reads TGTGCCAGCAGCCGACTAGCGGGATGGAAGAATGAGCAGTTCTTC. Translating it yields CASSRLAGWKNEQFF.

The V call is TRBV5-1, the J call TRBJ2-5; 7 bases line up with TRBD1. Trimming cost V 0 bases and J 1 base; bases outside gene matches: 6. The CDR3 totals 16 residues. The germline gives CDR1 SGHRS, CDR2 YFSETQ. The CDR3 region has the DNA TGCGCCAGCAGCTTGGGAGTGAACAGGGGCCAAGAGACCCAGTACTTC. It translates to CASSLGVNRGQETQYF.

The CDR3 sequence: CASSFQEPSYEQYF. The CDR3 DNA reads as TGCGCCAGCAGCTTCCAGGAACCATCCTACGAGCAGTACTTC. The chain employs TRBV5-1 and TRBJ2-5; D is uncertain. The assigned J gene may be wrong: the sequence end matches TRBJ2-7 better. CDR1 and CDR2 from the germline V gene are SGHRS and YFSETQ. There are 14 residues in the CDR3.

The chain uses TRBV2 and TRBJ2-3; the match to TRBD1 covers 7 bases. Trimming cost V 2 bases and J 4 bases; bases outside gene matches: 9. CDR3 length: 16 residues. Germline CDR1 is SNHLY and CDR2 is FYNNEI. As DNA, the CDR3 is TGTGCCAGCAGTGAAAGGACAGGTCAATATGCAGATACGCAGTATTTT. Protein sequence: CASSERTGQYADTQYF.

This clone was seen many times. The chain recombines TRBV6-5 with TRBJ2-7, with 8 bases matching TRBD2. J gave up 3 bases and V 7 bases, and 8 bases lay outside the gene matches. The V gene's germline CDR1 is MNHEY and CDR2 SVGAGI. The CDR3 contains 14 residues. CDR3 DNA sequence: TGTGCCAGCACCACTAGCGGCAGGATCTACGAGCAGTACTTC. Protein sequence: CASTTSGRIYEQYF.

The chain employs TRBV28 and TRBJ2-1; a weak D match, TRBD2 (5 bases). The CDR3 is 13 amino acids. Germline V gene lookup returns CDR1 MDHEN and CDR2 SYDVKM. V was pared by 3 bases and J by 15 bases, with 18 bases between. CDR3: CASSLRSGNGPFF. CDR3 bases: TGTGCCAGCAGTTTGAGGAGCGGAAATGGGCCGTTCTTC. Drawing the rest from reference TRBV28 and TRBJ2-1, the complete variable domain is DVKVTQSSRYLVKRTGEKVFLECVQDMDHENMFWYRQDPGLGLRLIYFSYDVKMKEKGDIPEGYSVSREKKERFSLILESASTNQTSMYLCASSLRSGNGPFFGPGTRLTVL.

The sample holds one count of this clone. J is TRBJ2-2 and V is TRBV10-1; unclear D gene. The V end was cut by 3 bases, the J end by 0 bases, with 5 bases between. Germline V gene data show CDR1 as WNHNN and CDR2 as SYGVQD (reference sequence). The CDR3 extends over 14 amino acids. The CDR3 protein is CASSDRPNTGELFF. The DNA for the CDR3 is TGCGCCAGCAGTGACAGGCCGAACACCGGGGAGCTGTTTTTT.

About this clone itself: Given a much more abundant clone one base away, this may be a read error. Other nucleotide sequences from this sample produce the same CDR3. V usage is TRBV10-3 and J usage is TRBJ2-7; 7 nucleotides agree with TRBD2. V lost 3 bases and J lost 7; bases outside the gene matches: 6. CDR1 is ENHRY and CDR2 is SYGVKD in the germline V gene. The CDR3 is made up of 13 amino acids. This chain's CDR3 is CAISDLAGHEQYF. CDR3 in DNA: TGTGCCATCAGTGACTTAGCGGGTCATGAGCAGTACTTC.